Sequencing of this TCR beta chain was carried out in a study of blood T cell repertoires in COVID-19. Study context: The United States, Italy and Spain provided the acute and convalescent COVID-19 samples. Sources were T cells, B-cell-depleted T cells, or PBMCs; the material itself was cDNA or gDNA.

Those enrolled in Seattle joined during active infection and were followed longitudinally afterward. Study processing details: Reference gene primer amplification in the assay estimated nucleated cell counts. Clones were sequenced by immunoSEQ multiplex PCR, and TCRdb holds only the in-frame ones, with some missing. For V, J and clone size, that table is used; D and trimming come from the DNA. The data show a few hundred thousand clones, with 88% seen just once and around an eighth held by the top ten. The CDR3 spans 12 residues. Germline V gene lookup returns CDR1 KGHDR and CDR2 SFDVKD. The V gene lost 10 bases and the J gene lost 4 bases, with 12 bases spanning the gap.

The clonotype originates from a woman aged 50 to 60 with COVID-19, enrolled during active disease. This chain links TRBV24-1 with TRBJ1-1; tentative D call: TRBD1 (6 bases). The sample was peripheral blood. CDR3 nucleotides: TGTGCCACTTCGGGGGGGGCCACTGAAGCTTTCTTT. It yields the protein CATSGGATEAFF.